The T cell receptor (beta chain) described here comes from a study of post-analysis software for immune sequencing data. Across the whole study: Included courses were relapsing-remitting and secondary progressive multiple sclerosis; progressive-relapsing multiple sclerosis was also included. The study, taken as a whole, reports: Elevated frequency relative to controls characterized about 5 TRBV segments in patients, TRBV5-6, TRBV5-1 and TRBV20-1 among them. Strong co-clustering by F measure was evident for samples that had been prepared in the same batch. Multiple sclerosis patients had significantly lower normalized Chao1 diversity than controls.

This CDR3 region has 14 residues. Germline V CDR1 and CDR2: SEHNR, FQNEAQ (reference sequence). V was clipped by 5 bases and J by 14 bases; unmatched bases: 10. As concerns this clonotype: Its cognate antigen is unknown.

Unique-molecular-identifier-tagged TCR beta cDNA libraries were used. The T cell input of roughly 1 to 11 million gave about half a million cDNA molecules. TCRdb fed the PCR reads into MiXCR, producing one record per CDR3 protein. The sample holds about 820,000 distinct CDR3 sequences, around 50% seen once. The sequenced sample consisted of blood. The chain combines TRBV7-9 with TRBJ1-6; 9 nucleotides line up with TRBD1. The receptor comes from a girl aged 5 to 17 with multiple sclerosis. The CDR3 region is CASSEGDRATALHF. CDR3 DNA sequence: TGTGCCAGCAGCGAGGGGGACAGGGCTACGGCCCTCCACTTT.